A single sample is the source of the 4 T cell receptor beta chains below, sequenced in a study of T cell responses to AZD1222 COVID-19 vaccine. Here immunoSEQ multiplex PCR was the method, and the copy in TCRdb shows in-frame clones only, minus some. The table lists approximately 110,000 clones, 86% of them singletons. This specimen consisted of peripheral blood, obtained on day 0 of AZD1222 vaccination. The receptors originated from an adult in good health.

The CDR3 here is CASSQVVWRRLTEAFF. DNA for the CDR3: TGTGCCAGCAGCCAAGTGGTCTGGCGCCGGCTAACTGAAGCTTTCTTT. The chain links TRBV14 to TRBJ1-1; D ambiguous. Trimming pared 1 base from V and 5 bases from J, leaving 17 bases between. Germline CDR1 reads SGHDN; CDR2 reads FVKESK. This CDR3 region has 16 residues.

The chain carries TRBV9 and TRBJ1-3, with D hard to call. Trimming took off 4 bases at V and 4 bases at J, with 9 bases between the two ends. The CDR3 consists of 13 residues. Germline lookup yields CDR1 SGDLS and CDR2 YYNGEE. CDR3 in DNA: TGTGCCAGCAGCCCACTCACCGGAAACACCATATATTTT. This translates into CASSPLTGNTIYF.

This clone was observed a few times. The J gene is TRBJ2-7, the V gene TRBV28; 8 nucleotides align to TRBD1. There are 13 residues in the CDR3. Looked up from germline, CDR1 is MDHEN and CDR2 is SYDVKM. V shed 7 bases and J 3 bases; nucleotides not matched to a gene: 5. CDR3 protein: CASMAGGRYEQYF. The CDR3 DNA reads TGTGCCAGCATGGCAGGGGGCCGCTACGAGCAGTACTTC.

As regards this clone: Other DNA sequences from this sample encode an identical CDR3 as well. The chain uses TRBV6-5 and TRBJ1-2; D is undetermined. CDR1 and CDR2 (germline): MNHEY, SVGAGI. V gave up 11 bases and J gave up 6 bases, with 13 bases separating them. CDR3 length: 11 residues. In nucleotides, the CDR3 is TGTGCCTCAAGCAGTGGAAATGGCTACACCTTC. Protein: CASSSGNGYTF.